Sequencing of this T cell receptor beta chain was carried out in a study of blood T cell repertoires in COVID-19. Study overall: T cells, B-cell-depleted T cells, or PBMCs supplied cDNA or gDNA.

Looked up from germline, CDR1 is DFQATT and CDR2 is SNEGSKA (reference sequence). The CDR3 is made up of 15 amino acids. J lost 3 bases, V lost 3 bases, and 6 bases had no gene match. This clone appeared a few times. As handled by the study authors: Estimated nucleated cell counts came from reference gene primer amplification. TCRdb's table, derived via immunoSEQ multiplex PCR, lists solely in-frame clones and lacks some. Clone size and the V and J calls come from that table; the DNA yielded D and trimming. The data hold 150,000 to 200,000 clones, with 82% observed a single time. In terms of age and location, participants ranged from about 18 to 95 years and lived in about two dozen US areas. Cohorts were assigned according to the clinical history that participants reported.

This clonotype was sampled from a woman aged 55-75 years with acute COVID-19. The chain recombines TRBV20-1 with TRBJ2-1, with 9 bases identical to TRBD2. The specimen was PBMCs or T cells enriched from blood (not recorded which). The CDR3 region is CSASAAGGRYNEQFF. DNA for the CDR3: TGCAGTGCTAGTGCAGCGGGAGGACGCTACAATGAGCAGTTCTTC.